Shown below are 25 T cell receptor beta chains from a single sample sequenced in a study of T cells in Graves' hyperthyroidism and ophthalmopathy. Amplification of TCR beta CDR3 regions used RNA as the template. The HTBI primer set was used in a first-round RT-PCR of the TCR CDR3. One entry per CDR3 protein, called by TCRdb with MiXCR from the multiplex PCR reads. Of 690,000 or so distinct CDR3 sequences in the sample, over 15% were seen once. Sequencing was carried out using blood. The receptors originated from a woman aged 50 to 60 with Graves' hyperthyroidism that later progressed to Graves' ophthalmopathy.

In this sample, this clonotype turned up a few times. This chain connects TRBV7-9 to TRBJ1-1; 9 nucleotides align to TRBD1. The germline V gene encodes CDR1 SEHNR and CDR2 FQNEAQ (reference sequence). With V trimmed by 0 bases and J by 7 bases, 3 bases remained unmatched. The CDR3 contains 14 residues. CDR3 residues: CASSLAGTGSEAFF. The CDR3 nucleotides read TGTGCCAGCAGCTTAGCGGGGACAGGGAGTGAAGCTTTCTTT.

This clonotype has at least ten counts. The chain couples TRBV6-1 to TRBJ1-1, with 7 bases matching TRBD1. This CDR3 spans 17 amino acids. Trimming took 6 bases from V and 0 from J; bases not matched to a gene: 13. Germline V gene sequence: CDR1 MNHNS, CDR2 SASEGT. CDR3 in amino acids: CASRPPYAGTVNTEAFF. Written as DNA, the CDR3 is TGTGCCAGCAGACCACCGTATGCCGGGACAGTGAACACTGAAGCTTTCTTT.

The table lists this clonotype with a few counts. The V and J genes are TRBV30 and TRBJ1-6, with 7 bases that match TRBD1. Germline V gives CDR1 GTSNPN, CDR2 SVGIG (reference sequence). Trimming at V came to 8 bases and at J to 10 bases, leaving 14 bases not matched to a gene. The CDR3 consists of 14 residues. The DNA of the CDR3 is TGTGCCCGGACGTCAGGGACAGCCGTATCACCCCTCCACTTT. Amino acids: CARTSGTAVSPLHF.

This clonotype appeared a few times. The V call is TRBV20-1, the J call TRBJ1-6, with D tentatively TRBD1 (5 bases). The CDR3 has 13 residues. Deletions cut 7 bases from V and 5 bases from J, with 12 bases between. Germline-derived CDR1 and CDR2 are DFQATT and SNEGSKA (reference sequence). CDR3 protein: CSVSTENNSPLHF. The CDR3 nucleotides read TGCAGTGTTTCGACAGAGAATAATTCACCCCTCCACTTT.

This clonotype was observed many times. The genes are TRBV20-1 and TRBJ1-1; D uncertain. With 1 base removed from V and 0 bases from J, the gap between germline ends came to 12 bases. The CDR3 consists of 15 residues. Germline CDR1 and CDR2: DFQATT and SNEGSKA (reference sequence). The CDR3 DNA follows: TGCAGTGCTAGAGGATCGGCGGCAGTGAACACTGAAGCTTTCTTT. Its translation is CSARGSAAVNTEAFF.

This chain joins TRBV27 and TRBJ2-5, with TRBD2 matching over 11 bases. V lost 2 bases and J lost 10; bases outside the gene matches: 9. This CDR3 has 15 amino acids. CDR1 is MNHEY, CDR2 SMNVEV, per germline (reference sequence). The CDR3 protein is CASSLRGLADYDQYF. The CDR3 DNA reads TGTGCCAGCAGTTTAAGGGGACTAGCGGACTACGACCAGTACTTC.

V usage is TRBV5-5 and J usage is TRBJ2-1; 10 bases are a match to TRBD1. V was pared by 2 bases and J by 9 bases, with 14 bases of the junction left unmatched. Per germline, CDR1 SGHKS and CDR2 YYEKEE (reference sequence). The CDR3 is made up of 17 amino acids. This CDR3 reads CASSLADRDRGRGEQFF. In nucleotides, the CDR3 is TGTGCCAGCAGCTTAGCGGACCGGGACAGGGGCCGCGGTGAGCAGTTCTTC.

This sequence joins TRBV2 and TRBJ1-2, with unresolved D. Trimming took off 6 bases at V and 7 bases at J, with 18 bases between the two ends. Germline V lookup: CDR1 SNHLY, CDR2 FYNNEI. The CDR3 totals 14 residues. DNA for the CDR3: TGTGCCAGCAGCCGGATGCTGAAGTCGGGTGGCTACACCTTC. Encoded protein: CASSRMLKSGGYTF.

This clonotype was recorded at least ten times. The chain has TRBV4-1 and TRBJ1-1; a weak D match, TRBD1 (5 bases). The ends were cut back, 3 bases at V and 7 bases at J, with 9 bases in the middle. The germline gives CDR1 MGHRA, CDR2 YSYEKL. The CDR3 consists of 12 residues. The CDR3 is CASSQSGLEAFF. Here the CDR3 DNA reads TGCGCCAGCAGCCAGTCGGGGCTTGAAGCTTTCTTT.

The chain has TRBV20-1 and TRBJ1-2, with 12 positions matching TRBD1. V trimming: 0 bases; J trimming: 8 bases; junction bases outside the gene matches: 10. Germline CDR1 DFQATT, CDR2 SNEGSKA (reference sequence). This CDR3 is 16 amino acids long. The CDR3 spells CSARETGTGGVKGYTF. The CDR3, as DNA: TGCAGTGCTAGAGAAACCGGGACAGGGGGCGTAAAAGGCTACACCTTC.

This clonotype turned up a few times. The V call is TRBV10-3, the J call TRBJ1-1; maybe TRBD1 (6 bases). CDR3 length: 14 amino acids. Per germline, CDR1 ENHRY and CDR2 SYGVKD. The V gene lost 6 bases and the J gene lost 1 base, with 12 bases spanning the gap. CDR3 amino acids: CAISPQGQNTEAFF. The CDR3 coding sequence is TGTGCCATCAGCCCACAGGGCCAGAACACTGAAGCTTTCTTT.

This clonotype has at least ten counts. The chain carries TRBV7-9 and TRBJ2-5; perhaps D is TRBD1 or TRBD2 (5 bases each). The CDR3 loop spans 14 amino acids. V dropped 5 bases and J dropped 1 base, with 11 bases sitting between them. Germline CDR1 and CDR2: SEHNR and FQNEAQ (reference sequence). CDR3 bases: TGTGCCAGCAGCCCCGGTGGGGGCCAAGAGACCCAGTACTTC. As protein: CASSPGGGQETQYF.

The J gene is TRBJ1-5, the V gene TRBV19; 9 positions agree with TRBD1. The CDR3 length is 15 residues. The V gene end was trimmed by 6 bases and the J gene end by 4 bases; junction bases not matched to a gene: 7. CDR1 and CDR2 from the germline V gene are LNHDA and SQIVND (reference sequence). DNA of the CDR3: TGTGCCAGTAGCTTACAGGGGGCTCCTAATCAGCCCCAGCATTTT. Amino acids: CASSLQGAPNQPQHF.

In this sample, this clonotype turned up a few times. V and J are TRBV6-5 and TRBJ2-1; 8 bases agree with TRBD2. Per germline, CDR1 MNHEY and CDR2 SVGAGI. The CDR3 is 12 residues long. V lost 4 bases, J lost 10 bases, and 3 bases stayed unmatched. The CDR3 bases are TGTGCCAGCAGTTCCTTAGCGGGAGAGCAGTTCTTC. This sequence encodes CASSSLAGEQFF.

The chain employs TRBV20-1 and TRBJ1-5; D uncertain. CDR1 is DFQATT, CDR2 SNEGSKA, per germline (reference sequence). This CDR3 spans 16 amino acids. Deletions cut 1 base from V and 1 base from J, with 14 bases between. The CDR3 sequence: CSARAPGTWSNQPQHF. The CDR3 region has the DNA TGCAGTGCTAGAGCCCCGGGAACTTGGAGCAATCAGCCCCAGCATTTT.

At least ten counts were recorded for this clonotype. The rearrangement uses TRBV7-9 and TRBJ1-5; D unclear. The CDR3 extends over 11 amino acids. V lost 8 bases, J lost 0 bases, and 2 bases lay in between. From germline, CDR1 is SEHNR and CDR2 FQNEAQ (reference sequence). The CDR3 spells CASGSNQPQHF. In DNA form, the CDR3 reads TGTGCCAGCGGTAGCAATCAGCCCCAGCATTTT.

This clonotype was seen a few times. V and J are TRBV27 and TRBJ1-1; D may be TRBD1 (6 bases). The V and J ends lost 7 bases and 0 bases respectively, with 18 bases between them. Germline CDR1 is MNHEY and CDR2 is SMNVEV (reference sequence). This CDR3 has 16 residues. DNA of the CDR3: TGTGCCAGCAAAGACCCGGGGGACATAATGAACACTGAAGCTTTCTTT. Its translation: CASKDPGDIMNTEAFF.

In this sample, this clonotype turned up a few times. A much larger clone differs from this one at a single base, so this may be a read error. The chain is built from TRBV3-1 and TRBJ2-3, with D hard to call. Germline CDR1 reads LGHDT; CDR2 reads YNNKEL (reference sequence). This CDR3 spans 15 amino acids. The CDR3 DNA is TGTGCCAGCGGCCAACAACCAAGCCGTTCTGATACGCAGTATTTT. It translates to CASGQQPSRSDTQYF.

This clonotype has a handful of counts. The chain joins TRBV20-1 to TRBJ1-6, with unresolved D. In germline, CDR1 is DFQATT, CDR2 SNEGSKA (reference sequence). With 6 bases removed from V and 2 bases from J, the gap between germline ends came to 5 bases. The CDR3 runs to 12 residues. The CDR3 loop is CSAGTYNSPLHF. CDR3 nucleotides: TGCAGTGCGGGAACCTATAATTCACCCCTCCACTTT.

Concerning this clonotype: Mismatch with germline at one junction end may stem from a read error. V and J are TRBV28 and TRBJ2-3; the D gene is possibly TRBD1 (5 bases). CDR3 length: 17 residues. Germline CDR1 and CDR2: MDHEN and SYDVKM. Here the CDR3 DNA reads TGTGCCAGCACTTTAGGGGTTGGGGTGGTCGGCACAGATACGCAGTATTTT. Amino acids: CASTLGVGVVGTDTQYF.

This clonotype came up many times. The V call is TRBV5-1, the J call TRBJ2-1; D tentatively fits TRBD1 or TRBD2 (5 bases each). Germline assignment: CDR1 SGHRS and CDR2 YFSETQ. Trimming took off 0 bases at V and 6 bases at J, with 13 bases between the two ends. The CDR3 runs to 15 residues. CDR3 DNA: TGCGCCAGCAGCTTGGAGAGGACGGGGCGCAATGAGCAGTTCTTC. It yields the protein CASSLERTGRNEQFF.

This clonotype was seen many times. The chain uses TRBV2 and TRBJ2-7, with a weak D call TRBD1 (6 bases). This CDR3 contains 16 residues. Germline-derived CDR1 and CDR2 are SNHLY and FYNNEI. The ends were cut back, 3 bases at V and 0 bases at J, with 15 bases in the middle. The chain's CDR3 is CASSERAGASSYEQYF. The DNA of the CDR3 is TGTGCCAGCAGTGAGAGGGCAGGGGCAAGCTCCTACGAGCAGTACTTC.

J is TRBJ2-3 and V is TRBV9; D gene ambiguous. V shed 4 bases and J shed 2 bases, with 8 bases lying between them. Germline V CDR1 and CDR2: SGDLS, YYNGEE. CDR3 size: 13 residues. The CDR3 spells CASSFSITDTQYF. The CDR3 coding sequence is TGTGCCAGCAGCTTCTCGATCACAGATACGCAGTATTTT.

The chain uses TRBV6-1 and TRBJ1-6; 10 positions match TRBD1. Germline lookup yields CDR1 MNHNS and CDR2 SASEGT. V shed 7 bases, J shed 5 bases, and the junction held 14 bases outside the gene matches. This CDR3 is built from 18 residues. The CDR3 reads CASTLRLLGTGDNSPLHF. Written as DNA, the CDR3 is TGTGCCAGCACTCTTAGGTTACTAGGGACAGGGGATAATTCACCCCTCCACTTT.

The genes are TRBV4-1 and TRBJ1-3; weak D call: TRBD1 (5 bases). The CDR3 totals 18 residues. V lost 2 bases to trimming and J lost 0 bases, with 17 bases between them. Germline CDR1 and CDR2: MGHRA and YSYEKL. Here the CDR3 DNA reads TGCGCCAGCAGCCAAAATAGAGCAGGGCGAGACTCTGGAAACACCATATATTTT. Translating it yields CASSQNRAGRDSGNTIYF.